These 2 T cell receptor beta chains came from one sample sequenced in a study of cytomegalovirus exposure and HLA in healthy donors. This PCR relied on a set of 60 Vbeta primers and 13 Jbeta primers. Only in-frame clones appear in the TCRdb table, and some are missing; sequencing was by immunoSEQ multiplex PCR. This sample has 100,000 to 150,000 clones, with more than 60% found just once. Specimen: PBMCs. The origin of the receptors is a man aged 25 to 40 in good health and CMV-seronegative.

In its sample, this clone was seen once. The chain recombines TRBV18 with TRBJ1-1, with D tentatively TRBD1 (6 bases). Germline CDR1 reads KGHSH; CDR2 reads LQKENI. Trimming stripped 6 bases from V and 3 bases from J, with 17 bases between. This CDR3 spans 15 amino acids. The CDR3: CASSDNRAGDTEAFF. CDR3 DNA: TGTGCCAGCTCCGATAACAGGGCCGGGGACACTGAAGCTTTCTTT.

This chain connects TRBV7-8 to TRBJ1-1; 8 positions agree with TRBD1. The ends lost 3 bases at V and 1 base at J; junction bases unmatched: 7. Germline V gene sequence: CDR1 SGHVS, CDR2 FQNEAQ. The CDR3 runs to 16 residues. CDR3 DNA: TGTGCCAGCAGCTTGGACAGGGAAAAACCGAACACTGAAGCTTTCTTT. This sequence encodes CASSLDREKPNTEAFF.